These 8 T cell receptor beta chains were all obtained from the same sample, sequenced in a study of cytomegalovirus exposure and HLA in healthy donors. The PCR used 60 Vbeta and 13 Jbeta primers. Produced via immunoSEQ multiplex PCR; TCRdb's table is partial and in-frame only. Of about 140,000 clones detected, more than 75% appear once; the ten largest clones hold 1.5% to 2%. Sequencing used PBMCs. The receptors come from a man between 40 and 49 years old in good health and CMV-seronegative.

This clone has more than one count but fewer than ten. This sequence joins TRBV14 and TRBJ2-7; D is uncertain. Trimming removed 1 base from V and 2 bases from J, with 6 bases in between. The CDR3 totals 13 residues. Per germline, CDR1 SGHDN and CDR2 FVKESK. This CDR3 is CASSQVTPYEQYF. In DNA form, the CDR3 reads TGTGCCAGCAGCCAAGTGACACCCTACGAGCAGTACTTC.

The chain recombines TRBV9 with TRBJ2-1, with no clear D. Germline CDR1 is SGDLS and CDR2 is YYNGEE. The CDR3 contains 12 residues. V lost 4 bases, J lost 10 bases, and 12 bases lay in between. The CDR3 sequence is CASSHRPQEQFF. CDR3 nucleotide sequence: TGTGCCAGCAGCCACAGACCCCAGGAGCAGTTCTTC.

The rearrangement uses TRBV7-6 and TRBJ1-1, with TRBD1 matching 8 bases. The CDR3 has 15 amino acids. Germline lookup yields CDR1 SGHVS and CDR2 FNYEAQ. Germline trimming cut 5 bases from V and 0 bases from J; bases unmatched to any gene: 5. CDR3 sequence reads: CASSAQTGVNTEAFF. The CDR3 nucleotides read TGTGCCAGCAGCGCTCAGACAGGGGTGAACACTGAAGCTTTCTTT. The whole variable domain, filled in from reference TRBV7-6 and TRBJ1-1, reads GAGVSQSPRYKVTKRGQDVALRCDPISGHVSLYWYRQALGQGPEFLTYFNYEAQQDKSGLPNDRFSAERPEGSISTLTIQRTEQRDSAMYRCASSAQTGVNTEAFFGQGTRLTVV.

In DNA form, the CDR3 reads TGCGCCAGCAGCCCCTGGGAGGGAGAAAAACTGTTTTTT. It yields the protein CASSPWEGEKLFF. The chain links TRBV4-1 to TRBJ1-4, with D unresolved. The CDR3 consists of 13 residues. Germline assignment: CDR1 MGHRA and CDR2 YSYEKL. Trimming took off 4 bases at V and 8 bases at J, with 11 bases between the two ends.

The J gene is TRBJ1-1, the V gene TRBV5-1; 9 bases agree with TRBD1. This CDR3 comprises 16 residues. The V segment lost 0 bases and the J segment 1 base; nucleotides outside the gene matches: 4. Germline CDR1 is SGHRS and CDR2 is YFSETQ. CDR3 nucleotide sequence: TGCGCCAGCAGCTTGGAGGGGACAGGGAGGAACACTGAAGCTTTCTTT. Amino acid sequence: CASSLEGTGRNTEAFF.

This clone showed up just a few times. The chain uses TRBV19 and TRBJ1-6; 9 nucleotides match TRBD1. V gave up 6 bases and J gave up 7 bases; unmatched junction bases: 10. From germline, CDR1 is LNHDA and CDR2 SQIVND (reference sequence). This CDR3 spans 16 amino acids. The CDR3 sequence is CASSILVGQGNSPLHF. DNA for the CDR3: TGTGCCAGTAGCATCCTTGTCGGACAGGGGAATTCACCCCTCCACTTT.

The chain couples TRBV5-1 to TRBJ2-5, with a possible D match to TRBD2 (5 bases). The CDR3 spans 14 residues. The V gene lost 4 bases and the J gene lost 2 bases, with 12 bases spanning the gap. CDR1 is SGHRS, CDR2 YFSETQ, per germline. The CDR3 coding sequence is TGCGCCAGCAGCGCCCCTCCGGGACAAGAGACCCAGTACTTC. It translates to CASSAPPGQETQYF.

The rearrangement joins TRBV10-2 to TRBJ2-5; 10 bases fit TRBD1. This CDR3 is 15 amino acids long. Germline values: CDR1 WSHSY, CDR2 SAAADI. V was clipped by 5 bases and J by 4 bases; unmatched bases: 7. CDR3 nucleotide sequence: TGCGCCAGCAGTTCAAGGGACAGGGGAGGAGAGACCCAGTACTTC. It translates to CASSSRDRGGETQYF.